This T cell receptor (beta chain) stems from a study of T cells after yellow fever vaccination. Study-level results: Post-booster samples contained most primary-vaccination clones (more than 95% CD4, roughly 88% CD8). There was a possibility that FACS-sorted repertoires contained abundant clonotypes contaminating from the bulk population. Peaking on day 5 versus 15, the secondary response was faster but weaker.

A 5'RACE template-switching step, the method used to make TCR cDNA, added a universal primer site and UMIs. Each CDR3 protein is one row after TCRdb ran MiXCR on the 5' RACE reads. In the table there are 300,000 or so distinct CDR3 sequences, around 6.8% of which are singletons. The germline V and J ends were trimmed by 8 bases and 7 bases, with 17 bases remaining between them. Looked up from germline, CDR1 is LGHNA and CDR2 is YNFKEQ. This CDR3 contains 13 residues. There are a few counts of this clonotype. Its matching antigen is unknown. This chain links TRBV4-2 with TRBJ1-2; a possible D gene is TRBD1 (6 bases). The receptor's source is a young man who received the YFV17D yellow fever vaccine. The sequencing here drew on PBMCs, taken around 45 days after the first yellow fever vaccination. CDR3 protein: CASGGRRGLGYTF. DNA of the CDR3: TGTGCCAGCGGCGGACGACGGGGGCTTGGCTACACCTTC.